This TCR beta chain was captured by sequencing in a study of blood T cells in healthy people across ages (dated by TCRdb to about 2015). Background on the whole study: In model experiments, roughly one uniquely barcoded TCR beta cDNA molecule per two T cells was captured by template switching. To avoid experimental bias, donors of different ages were spread randomly across the sequencing lanes. Using deep sequencing normalized with unique cDNA molecular identifiers, the study measured how TCR beta repertoire diversity changes with age. The donors were divided into four age groups: young (average approximately 17 years), middle-aged (roughly 40), aged (approximately 62) and long-lived (82). Using the same blood draw, the study looked at two additional independent replicas of 1 million unique cDNA reads for two donors, one aged 18 to 29 and the other aged 80 or older. General findings and caveats noted by the study authors: Observed TCR beta diversity correlated strongly with the percentage of naive T cells measured by flow cytometry. Estimates of total diversity from one million sequenced T cells were regarded as lower bounds and underestimates. Because profiling used bulk unsorted PBMCs, naive and antigen-experienced compartments could not be compared conclusively. Because donor CMV infection status was unknown, age-related changes in expanded clonotypes were potentially confounded. The long-lived group showed more naive CD4+ T cells, fewer expanded clones and increased TCR diversity than the aged group, suggesting age selection. As age increased, observed TCR beta diversity per million T cells dropped in a roughly linear way, and a significant reduction was already evident by age 40.

Donors were a few dozen systemically healthy Caucasian individuals from Russia aged roughly 6 to 100 years. Each donor gave ten milliliters of peripheral blood, collected into EDTA-treated Vacutainer tubes. PBMCs were isolated by Ficoll-Paque density-gradient centrifugation, with at least 7 million obtained per sample. Total RNA, at least 5 micrograms per sample, was extracted from PBMCs with Trizol reagent. Naive CD45RAhigh/CD27high T cell percentages were measured by flow cytometry on a PBMC aliquot from every donor. Concerning this clonotype: Its target antigen remains unknown. Within one base of it there is no much larger clone, and no base qualities were kept.

Trimming takes 5 bases off V and 4 bases off J; junction bases not matched to a gene: 10. CDR1 and CDR2 were assigned from the germline V gene (reference sequence) as PRHDT and FYEKMQ. The CDR3 sequence holds 17 residues, the cysteine and phenylalanine included. The sequence is cut down to CDR3 DNA, 51 bases in frame from base 1. Libraries were built with 5' RACE. The sequencer was an Illumina HiSeq 2500. A second roughly 6 to 11 cycle PCR used a sample-barcoded 5' primer and a J-beta primer mix. A unique molecular identifier was introduced onto each TCR beta cDNA molecule by a template-switch 5' adaptor carrying 12 random nucleotides. Each sample yielded at least 2.5 million CDR3-containing paired-end reads. First-strand cDNA synthesis was performed from all RNA using the Mint cDNA synthesis kit, with priming by a TRBC-specific oligonucleotide. After uracil-DNA glycosylase treatment, a first 18-cycle PCR used universal primers M1SS and BC2_uni_R on all cDNA. Per the authors' processing: For normalization, 1 million high-quality reads, each with a distinct molecular identifier, were randomly selected from each sample. Instead of being binned into consensus sequences, reads that shared molecular identifiers were thrown out. MiTCR, run with a Q25 quality threshold and the strictest error-elimination algorithm, handled CDR3 identification, clonotype clustering and error correction. A nonparametric unseen species model with Euler transformation was used to estimate lower-bound total TCR beta diversity. Clones were called with MiXCR by TCRdb after fastp trimmed the public reads at Q25, and only in-frame beta chains were retained. For every CDR3 protein sequence, its rows merge into one entry that carries the most common genes and DNA. Clone size and V and J calls follow TCRdb, not the original study. The sample table records about 730,000 distinct CDR3 sequences; about 40% of these occur just once. The ten most abundant clones make up 20% of the sample.

Here the chain combines TRBV13 and TRBJ2-1, and TRBD2 matches 11 of the central bases. Sequenced input: blood. This receptor was identified in a woman aged 60-75 years in good health. CDR3 region: CASSRPLLAGVYNEQFF. The DNA reads as follows: TGTGCCAGCAGCCGCCCCCTACTAGCGGGAGTATACAATGAGCAGTTCTTC.